The clone carrying this T cell receptor (beta chain) was picked up a small number of times. Its antigen is still unknown. This specimen comes from a study of cytomegalovirus exposure and HLA in healthy donors. Notes on the study in general: Apparent HLA restriction characterized most CMV-associated TCR beta chains in a later analysis. Among TCR beta chains, those listed as cytomegalovirus-associated numbered approximately 150. In a later analysis, parvovirus B19, influenza, CMV and Epstein-Barr virus appeared linked to several top co-occurrence clusters.

The PCR contained 60 Vbeta and 13 Jbeta primers. Produced via immunoSEQ multiplex PCR; TCRdb's table is partial and in-frame only. The table lists over 70,000 clones, approximately 80% of them singletons. Germline CDR1 MNHNS, CDR2 SASEGT. The CDR3 is made up of 15 amino acids. Trimming at V came to 5 bases and at J to 2 bases, leaving 8 bases not matched to a gene. This clonotype originated in a man aged 25 to 40 in good health and CMV-seronegative. Sequencing was carried out using PBMCs. V is TRBV6-1 and J is TRBJ2-7, with 8 bases fitting TRBD1. This CDR3 is CASSPTLDRAYEQYF. CDR3 DNA: TGTGCCAGCAGTCCAACCCTGGACAGGGCCTACGAGCAGTACTTC.